This TCR delta chain was recorded in a study of gamma-delta chains in newborns, infants, children. Background on the study: Microbial exposure reportedly drives polyclonal innate γδ T cell expansion after birth.

There are 16 residues in the CDR3. Germline assignment: CDR1 GEAIGNYY and CDR2 EKD. The V and J ends lost 0 bases and 0 bases, in that order; junction bases with no gene match: 5. TCRdb re-processed the reads using CATT. The sample consists of just under 9,500 delta-chain clones, roughly 20% of them appearing once. This clone is deemed medium-sized. This sequence joins TRDV2 and TRDJ1; 8 bases agree with TRDD3. The receptor's source is a child who was a newborn, infant or young child, either healthy, febrile or measles-vaccinated (not recorded which). Material for sequencing was blood. The CDR3, as DNA: TGTGCCTGTGACACCCTGCTGGGGGACCACACCGATAAACTCATCTTT. Its protein is CACDTLLGDHTDKLIF.